These T cell receptor beta chains were read from a single sample in a study of shared T cell receptors in the human thymus. Method: immunoSEQ multiplex PCR; TCRdb's copy keeps in-frame clones and lacks some. The repertoire includes some 700,000 clones, approximately 87% of them detected once, and about 0.01% sits in the top ten. The same data also went into a second study, on human thymus T cells.

Sequencing was done on a sample of thymocytes. These receptors were collected from a boy in the first two years of life with a congenital heart defect. The CDR3 runs from the conserved cysteine through the conserved F or W. The D gene is left open where the match is weak.

j_gene,v_gene,d_gene,len,CDR3nt,CDR3aa
TRBJ2-5,TRBV27,TRBD2,17,TGTGCCAGCAGTCCCCCCCTAGCGGGAGGGCCGGGGGAGACCCAGTACTTC,CASSPPLAGGPGETQYF
TRBJ2-5,TRBV7-9,NA,14,TGTGCCAGCAGCTTAGCGACAGTCCAAGAGACCCAGTACTTC,CASSLATVQETQYF
TRBJ2-2,TRBV27,NA,14,TGTGCCAGCAGCCACCCCGAGACTGGCGGGGAGCTGTTTTTT,CASSHPETGGELFF
TRBJ2-1,TRBV9,TRBD2,17,TGTGCCAGCAGCGTACAGGCTCTAGCGGGAGGGAGAAATGAGCAGTTCTTC,CASSVQALAGGRNEQFF
TRBJ2-7,TRBV11-1,TRBD1,16,TGTGCCAGCAGTCACCCGCGGGACAGGGTCCCCTGGGAGCAGTACTTC,CASSHPRDRVPWEQYF
TRBJ1-1,TRBV5-6,NA,12,TGTGCCAGCAGGGGGAGCAGCACTGAAGCTTTCTTT,CASRGSSTEAFF
TRBJ2-1,TRBV29-1,TRBD1,13,TGCAGCGTTGGAGGGGGCTATTACAATGAGCAGTTCTTC,CSVGGGYYNEQFF
TRBJ2-2,TRBV9,TRBD2,18,TGTGCCAGCAGCGCTCGGACTAGCGGGATACTAAACACCGGGGAGCTGTTTTTT,CASSARTSGILNTGELFF
TRBJ2-5,TRBV15,TRBD2,18,TGTGCCACCAGCAGAGCATGGACTAGCGGGAAGAGCGGAGAGACCCAGTACTTC,CATSRAWTSGKSGETQYF
TRBJ1-5,TRBV27,NA,14,TGTGCCAGCAGTCTCGGGTGGCCCAATCAGCCCCAGCATTTT,CASSLGWPNQPQHF
TRBJ2-1,TRBV27,NA,14,TGTGCCACAGGCTGGGGCGGGATATTGGGTGAGCAGTTCTTC,CATGWGGILGEQFF
TRBJ2-1,TRBV7-9,NA,13,TGTGCCAGCAGCTTCGGAGCCCACAATGAGCAGTTCTTC,CASSFGAHNEQFF
TRBJ2-2,TRBV6-4,TRBD2,17,TGTGCCAGCAGTGATGCCCCCAGCGGGAGGGCCCCCGGGGAGCTGTTTTTT,CASSDAPSGRAPGELFF
TRBJ2-7,TRBV11-2,NA,14,TGTGCCAGCAGCAGTGGTCGGAATTCGGGCGAGCAGTACTTC,CASSSGRNSGEQYF
TRBJ2-3,TRBV30,NA,17,TGTGCCTGGAGTATCTTAGAGTTTGGAGAAGACACAGATACGCAGTATTTT,CAWSILEFGEDTDTQYF
TRBJ1-1,TRBV29-1,NA,14,TGCAGCGGACTTCCGGGAAATAGAAACACTGAAGCTTTCTTT,CSGLPGNRNTEAFF